Listed below are T cell receptor beta chains from one sample, sequenced in a study of T cell responses to AZD1222 COVID-19 vaccine. TCRdb's copy holds only in-frame clones and misses some; the assay was immunoSEQ multiplex PCR. The sample includes 85,000 to 100,000 clones, roughly nine tenths of them seen just once. The sequencing here drew on peripheral blood, taken 28 days after the second AZD1222 dose. These receptors were collected from an adult who received the AZD1222 COVID-19 vaccine. Each CDR3 is given with its conserved first and last residue. D genes are given only for firm matches. A clone size is listed for some rows: how often the clone was seen (once, few, many), or a class if it is expanded.

>TRBV9|.|TRBJ1-1|.
CASSVTPVGTEAFF
TGTGCCAGCAGCGTCACCCCGGTGGGCACTGAAGCTTTCTTT
>TRBV29-1|.|TRBJ2-1|.
CSVWAEIFNEQFF
TGCAGCGTTTGGGCAGAAATCTTCAATGAGCAGTTCTTC
>TRBV6-2/TRBV6-3|.|TRBJ1-5|.
CASSYPTEGQPQHF
TGTGCCAGCAGTTACCCGACAGAAGGGCAGCCCCAGCATTTT
>TRBV28|.|TRBJ1-1|.
CASSLWGAGNTEAFF
TGTGCCAGCAGTTTATGGGGGGCGGGGAACACTGAAGCTTTCTTT
>TRBV18|.|TRBJ1-1|.
CASSPKRNRDVEAFF
TGTGCCAGCTCACCAAAACGCAATAGGGACGTTGAAGCTTTCTTT
>TRBV7-9|.|TRBJ2-1|.
CASSSTGSSSYNEQFF
TGTGCCAGCAGCTCCACCGGGTCCAGCTCCTACAATGAGCAGTTCTTC
>TRBV29-1|.|TRBJ1-1|.
CSVGLGTEAFF
TGCAGCGTTGGCTTGGGCACTGAAGCTTTCTTT
>TRBV27|.|TRBJ1-2|.
CASSSPPRGDGYTF
TGTGCCAGCAGTTCACCCCCTCGCGGAGATGGCTACACCTTC
>TRBV7-8|TRBD1|TRBJ2-5|once
CASSSLYRQGKETQYF
TGTGCCAGCAGCTCGCTATATCGACAGGGCAAAGAGACCCAGTACTTC
>TRBV25-1|TRBD2|TRBJ2-3|.
CASSQRGKDTQYF
TGTGCCAGCAGTCAGCGGGGAAAAGATACGCAGTATTTT
>TRBV11-2|.|TRBJ1-1|.
CASSLDRLRVVTEAFF
TGTGCCAGCAGCTTAGATCGGCTCAGGGTTGTCACTGAAGCTTTCTTT
>TRBV6-6|.|TRBJ1-6|.
CASSYSHNGPHF
TGTGCCAGCAGTTATAGTCACAATGGGCCCCACTTT
>TRBV27|.|TRBJ1-4|.
CASSTGISEKLFF
TGTGCCAGCAGTACCGGGATATCAGAAAAACTGTTTTTT
>TRBV6-6|TRBD1|TRBJ2-7|.
CASSYGDRGTYEQYF
TGTGCCAGCAGTTACGGGGACAGGGGTACCTACGAGCAGTACTTC
>TRBV6-6|.|TRBJ1-6|.
CASSYESFYNSPLHF
TGTGCCAGCAGTTACGAGAGCTTCTATAATTCACCCCTCCACTTT
>TRBV19|.|TRBJ2-1|.
CASSKYNEQFF
TGTGCCAGTAGTAAATACAATGAGCAGTTCTTC
>TRBV7-2|.|TRBJ2-1|.
CASSLDASGSSYNEQFF
TGTGCCAGCAGCTTAGACGCTTCCGGGAGCTCCTACAATGAGCAGTTCTTC
>TRBV15|TRBD1|TRBJ1-2|.
CATSKSLRDRDPLGYTF
TGTGCCACCAGCAAATCCTTGCGGGACAGGGACCCCCTTGGCTACACCTTC
>TRBV27|TRBD1|TRBJ2-7|.
CASSLSVTGREQYF
TGTGCCAGCAGTTTATCCGTGACAGGGCGAGAGCAGTACTTC
>TRBV27|.|TRBJ2-5|.
CASSLPPHETQYF
TGTGCCAGCAGTTTACCCCCACATGAGACCCAGTACTTC
>TRBV19|.|TRBJ1-6|.
CASSTSGLSPLHF
TGTGCCAGTAGTACCTCTGGACTGTCACCCCTCCACTTT
>TRBV3-1/TRBV3-2|TRBD2|TRBJ2-3|.
CASSQGPASGTVDTQYF
TGTGCCAGCAGCCAAGGCCCCGCTAGCGGGACGGTAGATACGCAGTATTTT
>TRBV18|.|TRBJ2-1|.
CASSPRSGSYNEQFF
TGTGCCAGCTCACCACGATCGGGAAGCTACAATGAGCAGTTCTTC
>TRBV19|TRBD1|TRBJ2-1|.
CASSIRQGSSYNEQFF
TGTGCCAGTAGTATACGACAGGGGTCATCCTACAATGAGCAGTTCTTC
>TRBV28|TRBD2|TRBJ2-3|.
CASSLARNSGRITDTQYF
TGTGCCAGCAGTTTGGCCAGAAATAGCGGGAGAATCACAGATACGCAGTATTTT
>TRBV30|.|TRBJ2-3|.
CAWNSGSTDTQYF
TGTGCCTGGAATAGCGGTTCCACAGATACGCAGTATTTT
>TRBV12-3/TRBV12-4|.|TRBJ1-1|.
CASSPTEVTFF
TGTGCCAGCAGTCCGACAGAGGTGACTTTCTTT
>TRBV28|.|TRBJ2-7|.
CASSLLQGEQYF
TGTGCCAGCAGTTTGCTGCAGGGCGAGCAGTACTTC
>TRBV18|.|TRBJ1-1|.
CASSPTVGGHTEAFF
TGTGCCAGCTCACCGACAGTAGGTGGGCACACTGAAGCTTTCTTT
>TRBV9|.|TRBJ2-7|.
CASSVGAQLYEQYF
TGTGCCAGCAGCGTAGGAGCCCAACTCTACGAGCAGTACTTC
>TRBV29-1|.|TRBJ1-1|.
CSAQGTPDTEAFF
TGCAGCGCTCAGGGGACCCCGGACACTGAAGCTTTCTTT
>TRBV2|TRBD2|TRBJ2-1|.
CASRTLPGLAVNEQFF
TGTGCCAGCAGGACCCTACCGGGACTAGCAGTTAATGAGCAGTTCTTC
>TRBV18|TRBD1|TRBJ1-2|.
CASSPEQGVEYGYTF
TGTGCCAGCTCACCAGAACAGGGGGTCGAGTATGGCTACACCTTC
>TRBV28|TRBD1|TRBJ2-2|.
CASSWTGLNTGELFF
TGTGCCAGCAGTTGGACAGGGTTGAACACCGGGGAGCTGTTTTTT
>TRBV11-2|.|TRBJ2-2|.
CASSFGIAGELFF
TGTGCCAGCAGCTTCGGAATCGCGGGGGAGCTGTTTTTT
>TRBV5-1|TRBD2|TRBJ2-3|.
CASTLLPSGRAADTQYF
TGCGCCAGCACATTACTACCCAGCGGGAGGGCCGCGGATACGCAGTATTTT
>TRBV9|.|TRBJ2-1|.
CASSPRSKYNEQFF
TGTGCCAGCAGCCCCCGTTCAAAATACAATGAGCAGTTCTTC
>TRBV2|TRBD2|TRBJ2-5|once
CASSVGLAGYQETQYF
TGTGCCAGCAGTGTAGGACTAGCGGGGTACCAAGAGACCCAGTACTTC
>TRBV28|.|TRBJ2-7|.
CASSLRGTYEQYF
TGTGCCAGCAGTTTGAGGGGGACCTACGAGCAGTACTTC
>TRBV2|.|TRBJ1-1|.
CASSESLGGMAEAFF
TGTGCCAGCAGTGAAAGTTTGGGCGGGATGGCTGAAGCTTTCTTT
>TRBV5-1|.|TRBJ1-3|.
CASSLGFGREGNTIYF
TGCGCCAGCAGCTTGGGTTTCGGCAGGGAAGGAAACACCATATATTTT
>TRBV5-1|TRBD2|TRBJ2-7|many
CASSRGTSGRDYEQYF
TGCGCCAGCAGCCGGGGGACTAGCGGGAGGGACTACGAGCAGTACTTC
>TRBV6-5|.|TRBJ2-2|.
CASSSPGTTGELFF
TGTGCCAGCAGTTCCCCCGGGACCACCGGGGAGCTGTTTTTT
>TRBV18|.|TRBJ2-1|.
CASSPGAGNEQFF
TGTGCCAGCTCACCAGGAGCAGGGAATGAGCAGTTCTTC
>TRBV6-5|.|TRBJ2-7|few
CASSYTATGNYEQYF
TGTGCCAGCAGTTATACAGCCACGGGTAACTACGAGCAGTACTTC
>TRBV5-5|.|TRBJ2-1|few
CASSKQGPHNEQFF
TGTGCCAGCAGCAAACAGGGTCCCCACAATGAGCAGTTCTTC
>TRBV7-9|.|TRBJ2-5|.
CASSSRAKETQYF
TGTGCCAGCAGCTCCCGGGCTAAAGAGACCCAGTACTTC
>TRBV15|.|TRBJ2-7|.
CATSRDRQYEQYF
TGTGCCACCAGCAGAGACCGACAGTACGAGCAGTACTTC
>TRBV5-1|.|TRBJ2-1|.
CASSLVLRVRGHNEQFF
TGCGCCAGCAGCTTGGTGTTGCGGGTCAGGGGACACAATGAGCAGTTCTTC
>TRBV28|TRBD1|TRBJ2-2|.
CASSSNRGRGTGELFF
TGTGCCAGCAGTTCGAACAGGGGGCGGGGCACCGGGGAGCTGTTTTTT
>TRBV10-3|TRBD2|TRBJ2-1|.
CAISPGLAANEQFF
TGTGCCATCAGTCCGGGACTAGCGGCCAATGAGCAGTTCTTC
>TRBV27|.|TRBJ1-1|.
CASWRRGENTEAFF
TGTGCCAGCTGGCGCAGGGGAGAGAACACTGAAGCTTTCTTT
>TRBV11-1|.|TRBJ1-2|.
CASSLYEGTNYGYTF
TGTGCCAGCAGCTTGTATGAGGGTACTAACTATGGCTACACCTTC
>TRBV15|.|TRBJ2-5|.
CATSFEETQYF
TGTGCCACCAGCTTCGAAGAGACCCAGTACTTC
>TRBV19|TRBD1|TRBJ2-1|.
CASSMGQGAHAYNEQFF
TGTGCCAGTAGTATGGGACAGGGGGCTCATGCCTACAATGAGCAGTTCTTC
>TRBV15|TRBD2|TRBJ2-1|.
CATSRVAGSYNEQFF
TGTGCCACCAGCAGAGTAGCGGGGTCCTACAATGAGCAGTTCTTC
>TRBV25-1|.|TRBJ2-1|.
CASSDRLPLNNEQFF
TGTGCCAGCAGTGATAGGCTACCACTCAACAATGAGCAGTTCTTC